This T cell receptor beta chain is drawn from a study of blood T cells in healthy people across ages (dated by TCRdb to about 2015). Broadly, across the study: In model experiments, template switching captured roughly one uniquely barcoded TCR beta cDNA molecule for every two T cells. Using deep sequencing normalized with unique cDNA molecular identifiers, the study measured how TCR beta repertoire diversity changes with age. The donors were divided into four age groups: young (average approximately 16 years), middle-aged (about 41), aged (approximately 62) and long-lived (around 80). For two donors (one aged 18 to 30 and one aged 80 or older), the study analyzed two additional independent replicas of 1 million unique cDNA reads from the same blood draw.

The CDR3 has 16 amino acids, counting the end cysteine and phenylalanine. Only the CDR3 region is kept as DNA, spanning 48 bases read in frame from base 1. V gives up 4 bases and J gives up 5 bases, and the segment between their germline ends measures 17 bases. Based on the germline V gene, the CDR1 and CDR2 sequences are MGHRA and YSYEKL. Donors were a few dozen systemically healthy Caucasian individuals from Russia aged roughly 6 to 100 years. Ten milliliters of peripheral blood were drawn from each donor into EDTA-treated Vacutainer tubes. Ficoll-Paque density-gradient centrifugation was used to isolate PBMCs, with at least 7 million obtained per sample. Total RNA, at least 6 micrograms per sample, was extracted from PBMCs with Trizol reagent. For every donor, flow cytometry on a PBMC aliquot measured the percentage of naive CD45RAhigh/CD27high T cells. The receptor library was made with 5' RACE. The reads were generated on an Illumina HiSeq 2500. A second PCR of roughly 7 to 11 cycles was performed with a sample-barcoded 5' primer and a J-beta primer mix. A unique molecular identifier was introduced onto each TCR beta cDNA molecule by a template-switch 5' adaptor carrying 12 random nucleotides. At least 2.5 million CDR3-containing paired-end reads were obtained from each sample. First-strand cDNA was synthesized from all RNA with the Mint cDNA synthesis kit, primed by a TRBC-specific oligonucleotide. Following uracil-DNA glycosylase treatment, a first 18-cycle PCR with universal primers M1SS and BC2_uni_R was performed on all cDNA. The source study handled its data this way. Each sample was normalized by randomly selecting 1 million high-quality reads, each carrying a distinct molecular identifier. Instead of being binned into consensus sequences, reads that shared molecular identifiers were thrown out. MiTCR, set to a Q25 quality threshold and the strictest error-elimination algorithm, was used for CDR3 identification, clonotype clustering and error correction. Lower-bound total TCR beta diversity was estimated with a nonparametric unseen species model using Euler transformation. TCRdb cleaned the public reads at Q25 with fastp, built clones with MiXCR and kept in-frame beta chains. CDR3 protein sequences are deduplicated, and each keeps its most common genes and DNA. TCRdb, rather than the study authors, made the V and J calls. This sample lists about 1 million distinct CDR3 sequences; 20% to 25% were detected once. The ten largest account for about 0.8% of the sample.

Results and caveats for the whole study, not just this receptor: Because donor CMV infection status was unknown, age-related changes in expanded clonotypes were potentially confounded. The percentage of naive T cells measured by flow cytometry correlated strongly with observed TCR beta diversity. Observed TCR beta diversity per million T cells fell roughly linearly with age, and a significant reduction was already apparent by age around 39. Estimates of total diversity from one million sequenced T cells were regarded as lower bounds and underestimates. Compared with the aged group, more naive CD4+ T cells, fewer expanded clones and increased TCR diversity were shown by the long-lived group, suggesting age selection. Because profiling used bulk unsorted PBMCs, naive and antigen-experienced compartments could not be compared conclusively.

This clonotype has only a few counts. Its antigen is not yet known. There are no base qualities to consult, and no much larger clone falls within one base. In addition, the sample was reused for a study of T cells of mothers and their children. Per that second paper: Nine systemically healthy Caucasian individuals served as donors, namely three mothers together with their six children. cDNA synthesis consumed the entire amount of extracted RNA, loaded at approximately 1.5 ug RNA in each 15 ul reaction. In the second PCR, the M1S primer introduced both the sample barcodes and 2-4 random nucleotides. More than 9 million TCR beta CDR3 reads were obtained from each mother, and 2.5 million to 3.5 million reads were obtained from each child. Thymic selection similarly shapes TCR recombination output in related and unrelated pairs, with minor effect from inherited differences. Normalized repertoire overlap was always slightly but never significantly higher in related than unrelated mother-child pairs. No persistent microchimeric T cell clones were detected, at a sensitivity of approximately 100 clones per million clonotypes. In the study, deep NGS was used to compare the TCR beta repertoires of mothers and children, and features distinguishing related mother-child pairs from unrelated individuals were sought. Mothers averaged roughly 36 +/- 4 years of age and children averaged around 10 +/- 4 years. After adapter ligation was performed with NEBNext reagents, the libraries were sequenced on an Illumina HiSeq 2000 with 100+100 nt paired-end reads. To avoid cross-contamination, the mother libraries and the child libraries were prepared a month apart and sequenced in separate runs. For each donor, somewhere between about 500,000 and 2,300,000 distinct TCR beta clonotypes were identified. Naive TCR beta clonotypes were estimated from low-frequency clonotypes matched to each donor's FACS-determined naive share, without sorting.

The V and J genes are TRBV4-1 and TRBJ1-4, with the identity of the D gene unclear. Material for sequencing was blood. The clonotype originates from a girl aged 2 to 10 in good health. The CDR3 in this case is CASSRHPGNSNEKLFF. The nucleotide sequence reads as follows: TGCGCCAGCAGCCGCCACCCGGGGAATTCCAATGAAAAACTGTTTTTT.